This T cell receptor (beta chain) was retrieved from a study of regulatory T cells in long-lasting Graves disease. Overall study results and limits: TRBV28, TRBJ1-2 and TRBJ2-5 were segments that persistent disease favored.

Library construction for TCR beta used iRepertoire HTBI primers and Arm-PCR of CDR3 regions. TCRdb independently ran MiXCR on the multiplex PCR reads; one entry per CDR3 protein. The sample records 400,000 to 500,000 distinct CDR3 sequences, approximately 22% being singletons. Trimming left V 0 bases short and J 7 bases short, with 13 bases between. The CDR3 totals 15 residues. Germline loops: CDR1 MNHNS, CDR2 SASEGT. This clonotype was observed a handful of times. Antigen: not known. Sample time point: persistent/refractory GD, antithyroid drugs over 5 years with positive TRAb. Researchers made the TCR library from RNA that was extracted from PBMCs. Staff drew about 10 milliliters of peripheral blood into EDTA tubes.

The sample in question was peripheral blood mononuclear cells (PBMCs), obtained when the disease was refractory, from a patient treated with antithyroid drugs. The receptor was isolated from a female donor with Graves disease. The chain combines TRBV6-1 with TRBJ1-5, with D possibly being TRBD1 (5 bases). The CDR3 coding sequence is TGTGCCAGCAGTGAAGCTCCGGGGGAAGGGCAGCCCCAGCATTTT. Translated: CASSEAPGEGQPQHF.